The 22 T cell receptor beta chains listed next were all sequenced from one sample in a study of blood T cell repertoires in COVID-19. Assay: immunoSEQ multiplex PCR; the TCRdb copy retains only in-frame clones and omits some. The sample has 150,000 to 200,000 clones, more than 65% seen once. Material: peripheral blood. The source is a woman of 80 years or more with acute or convalescent COVID-19.

The J gene is TRBJ2-3, the V gene TRBV7-2, with D possibly being TRBD1 (6 bases). The CDR3 is made up of 15 amino acids. CDR1 is SGHTA, CDR2 FQGNSA, per germline. Trimming took 5 bases from V and 7 from J, leaving 19 bases between them. This CDR3 reads CASSLSAGDQYTQYF. CDR3 DNA sequence: TGTGCCAGCAGCCTCAGCGCAGGGGACCAGTATACGCAGTATTTT.

J is TRBJ1-2 and V is TRBV2, with TRBD1 matching over 11 bases. The J segment lost 3 bases and the V segment lost 7 bases, leaving 4 bases of the junction unmatched. This CDR3 has 14 amino acids. Germline-derived CDR1 and CDR2 are SNHLY and FYNNEI. As DNA, the CDR3 is TGTGCCAGCACCGGACAGGGGGCCTACTATGGCTACACCTTC. This translates into CASTGQGAYYGYTF.

The chain employs TRBV3-1 (or the pseudogene TRBV3-2) and TRBJ2-7; D gene uncertain. V was clipped by 2 bases and J by 0 bases, with 8 bases between them. The CDR3 sequence is 14 residues long. Germline-derived CDR1 and CDR2 are LGHDT and YNNKEL (reference sequence). CDR3 in DNA: TGTGCCAGCAGCCAACAGGTTGGCTCCTACGAGCAGTACTTC. Residues: CASSQQVGSYEQYF.

In DNA, the CDR3 is TGTGCCAGCAGCCGAACAGGGATGGGAGGCTACACCTTC. It is translated as CASSRTGMGGYTF. The rearrangement links TRBV12-3 or TRBV12-4 to TRBJ1-2; D is perhaps TRBD1 (6 bases). Trimming removed 6 bases at V and 8 bases at J, with 16 bases between. This CDR3 has 13 residues.

V and J are TRBV10-3 and TRBJ1-2; D is unresolved. The CDR3 has 15 amino acids. V was trimmed by 0 bases and J by 6 bases, leaving 14 bases between them. Per germline, CDR1 ENHRY and CDR2 SYGVKD. DNA for the CDR3: TGTGCCATCAGTGAGTCCGGTCCGGAGGTGGATGGCTACACCTTC. It yields the protein CAISESGPEVDGYTF.

This clone was observed once. The chain links TRBV19 to TRBJ2-1; D is undetermined. V was trimmed by 4 bases and J by 0 bases, leaving 10 bases between them. The germline CDR1 and CDR2 sequences are LNHDA and SQIVND (reference sequence). The CDR3 is 15 amino acids. Written as DNA, the CDR3 is TGTGCCAGTAGTAGCGGCCCCCTCTCCTACAATGAGCAGTTCTTC. Amino acid sequence: CASSSGPLSYNEQFF.

This clone showed up just once. The V gene is TRBV19, the J gene TRBJ2-4; D is possibly TRBD1 (6 bases). Germline CDR1 reads LNHDA; CDR2 reads SQIVND (reference sequence). CDR3 size: 16 residues. V lost 0 bases and J 0 bases, leaving 9 bases between the germline ends. The CDR3 DNA is TGTGCCAGTAGTATAGAACAGGGCCAAGCCAAAAACATTCAGTACTTC. Its protein product is CASSIEQGQAKNIQYF.

This chain joins TRBV28 and TRBJ2-3; 7 bases agree with TRBD2. Unmatched junction bases numbered 5, after V lost 5 bases and J lost 3 bases. Germline lookup yields CDR1 MDHEN and CDR2 SYDVKM. The CDR3 consists of 14 residues. DNA of the CDR3: TGTGCCAGCAGTCCCGCGGGGGATACAGATACGCAGTATTTT. Its translation is CASSPAGDTDTQYF.

This chain uses TRBV9 with TRBJ1-1, with 9 bases aligning to TRBD1. After removal of 0 bases from V and 0 bases from J, the junction contained 6 bases not matched to a gene. The germline CDR1 and CDR2 sequences are SGDLS and YYNGEE. CDR3 size: 17 residues. CDR3 in amino acids: CASSVDPTGGMNTEAFF. CDR3 DNA sequence: TGTGCCAGCAGCGTAGATCCCACAGGGGGCATGAACACTGAAGCTTTCTTT.

The chain employs TRBV2 and TRBJ1-2; D may be TRBD1 (6 bases). The CDR3 extends over 13 amino acids. The V gene lost 5 bases and the J gene lost 4 bases, with 11 bases spanning the gap. The germline gives CDR1 SNHLY, CDR2 FYNNEI. The CDR3 region has the DNA TGTGCCAGCAGTCCCAGGGGACCCTATGGCTACACCTTC. This translates into CASSPRGPYGYTF.

The rearrangement links TRBV7-9 to TRBJ2-7; 9 bases fit TRBD1. CDR1 is SEHNR and CDR2 is FQNEAQ in the germline V gene (reference sequence). The CDR3 is 14 amino acids. After removal of 4 bases from V and 5 bases from J, the junction contained 6 bases not matched to a gene. The CDR3, as DNA: TGTGCCAGCAGCTGGACAGGGGAAGCCAACGAGCAGTACTTC. Its protein is CASSWTGEANEQYF.

The chain couples TRBV7-6 to TRBJ1-1, with D possibly matching TRBD1 (6 bases). This CDR3 comprises 13 residues. The germline V gene has CDR1 SGHVS and CDR2 FNYEAQ. V was trimmed by 5 bases and J by 5 bases, leaving 12 bases between them. For the CDR3, the DNA is TGTGCCAGCAGCGCCCAACAGGGAACTGAAGCTTTCTTT. Amino acids: CASSAQQGTEAFF.

Comments on this clone: Other DNA sequences from this sample encode an identical CDR3 as well. The V gene is TRBV7-2, the J gene TRBJ2-7; 11 bases are a match to TRBD1. The CDR3 is 15 residues long. CDR1 is SGHTA, CDR2 FQGNSA, per germline. Unmatched junction bases numbered 6, after V lost 4 bases and J lost 4 bases. In nucleotides, the CDR3 is TGTGCCAGCAGCTCGCGGACAGGGGGCACATACGAGCAGTACTTC. The encoded protein is CASSSRTGGTYEQYF.

The rearrangement joins TRBV6-5 to TRBJ2-7; 7 positions agree with TRBD1. CDR1 MNHEY and CDR2 SVGAGI come from the germline V gene. The CDR3 runs 15 residues. With V trimmed by 6 bases and J by 7 bases, 15 bases remained unmatched. CDR3 amino acids: CASSPTGADPREQYF. The CDR3 nucleotides are TGTGCCAGCAGCCCAACAGGGGCGGACCCAAGGGAGCAGTACTTC.

This clone was counted once. This chain joins TRBV4-1 and TRBJ1-2; 10 bases map to TRBD1. CDR3 size: 14 residues. V gave up 4 bases and J gave up 4 bases; unmatched junction bases: 3. Germline CDR1 MGHRA, CDR2 YSYEKL. The CDR3 coding sequence is TGCGCCAGCAGCCCTCGGACAGGGGGCTATGGCTACACCTTC. Translating it yields CASSPRTGGYGYTF.

This sequence joins TRBV5-6 and TRBJ2-5; tentatively, D is TRBD2 (5 bases). This CDR3 is 18 amino acids long. The germline CDR1 and CDR2 sequences are SGHDT and YYEEEE. Trimming took off 0 bases at V and 5 bases at J, with 23 bases between the two ends. CDR3 sequence: CASSLGVVRQRGWETQYF. Here the CDR3 DNA reads TGTGCCAGCAGCTTGGGAGTGGTTAGACAAAGAGGGTGGGAGACCCAGTACTTC.

CDR3 sequence reads: CASSHLTGSLHF. The CDR3, as DNA: TGTGCCAGCAGCCACTTGACAGGGAGTTTACATTTT. This chain joins TRBV3-1 (or the pseudogene TRBV3-2) and TRBJ1-5; 7 positions agree with TRBD1. The germline gives CDR1 LGHDT, CDR2 YNNKEL (reference sequence). The CDR3 runs 12 residues. V lost 3 bases and J lost 16; bases outside the gene matches: 9.

The V gene is TRBV27, the J gene TRBJ1-6, with D tentatively TRBD1 (6 bases). CDR1 and CDR2 from the germline V gene are MNHEY and SMNVEV (reference sequence). Trimming shortened V by 2 bases and J by 1 base, and 12 bases separated the two germline ends. The CDR3 contains 17 residues. The CDR3 DNA follows: TGTGCCAGCAGTTTAAAACTAGGGGGTTCCTATAATTCACCCCTCCACTTT. It encodes CASSLKLGGSYNSPLHF.

The V call is TRBV2, the J call TRBJ2-7; 9 bases are shared with TRBD1. Germline V CDR1 and CDR2: SNHLY, FYNNEI. V was pared by 6 bases and J by 5 bases, with 11 bases of the junction left unmatched. The CDR3 loop spans 15 amino acids. The CDR3 region has the DNA TGTGCCAGCAGCGTAATAGGGACAGGGTCAGACGAGCAGTACTTC. Translating it yields CASSVIGTGSDEQYF.

The CDR3 DNA sequence: TGCGCCAGCAGCTCCGGGGGGGCTAGCCTCACAGATACGCAGTATTTT. This gives the protein CASSSGGASLTDTQYF. This chain joins TRBV5-1 and TRBJ2-3, with 8 bases fitting TRBD2. This CDR3 is built from 16 residues. Per the germline V gene, CDR1 is SGHRS and CDR2 is YFSETQ. J was trimmed by 2 bases and V by 3 bases; bases with no gene match: 8.

The genes are TRBV7-9 and TRBJ2-7; possibly TRBD1 for D (6 bases). V lost 2 bases to trimming and J lost 5 bases, with 10 bases between them. CDR3 length: 13 residues. Germline V lookup: CDR1 SEHNR, CDR2 FQNEAQ (reference sequence). CDR3 loop: CASSLQGSHEQYF. The CDR3 DNA follows: TGTGCCAGCAGCTTACAGGGGTCCCACGAGCAGTACTTC.

The V gene is TRBV18, the J gene TRBJ1-1; unclear D gene. The V gene lost 2 bases and the J gene lost 1 base, with 11 bases spanning the gap. This CDR3 region has 15 residues. CDR1 KGHSH and CDR2 LQKENI come from the germline V gene. This CDR3 reads CASSPTRERNTEAFF. The CDR3 nucleotides read TGTGCCAGCTCACCAACGAGGGAGAGGAACACTGAAGCTTTCTTT.